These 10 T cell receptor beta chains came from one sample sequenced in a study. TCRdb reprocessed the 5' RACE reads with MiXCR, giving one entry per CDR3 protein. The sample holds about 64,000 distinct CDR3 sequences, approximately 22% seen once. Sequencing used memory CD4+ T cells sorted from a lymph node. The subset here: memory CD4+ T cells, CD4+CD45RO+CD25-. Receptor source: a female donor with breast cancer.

The CDR3 protein is CSVEDSVEGYTF. The CDR3 nucleotides are TGCAGCGTTGAAGATAGCGTCGAGGGCTACACCTTC. The chain combines TRBV29-1 with TRBJ1-2; D is uncertain. The CDR3 is 12 residues long. Trimming left V 0 bases short and J 8 bases short, with 10 bases between. CDR1 is SQVTM, CDR2 ANQGSEA, per germline.

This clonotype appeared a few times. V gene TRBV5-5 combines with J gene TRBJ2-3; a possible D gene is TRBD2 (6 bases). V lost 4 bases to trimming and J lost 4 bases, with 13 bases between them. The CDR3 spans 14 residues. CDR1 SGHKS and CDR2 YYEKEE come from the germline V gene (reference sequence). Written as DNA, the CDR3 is TGTGCCAGCAGCCAAAGACTAGGCTCAGATACGCAGTATTTT. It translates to CASSQRLGSDTQYF.

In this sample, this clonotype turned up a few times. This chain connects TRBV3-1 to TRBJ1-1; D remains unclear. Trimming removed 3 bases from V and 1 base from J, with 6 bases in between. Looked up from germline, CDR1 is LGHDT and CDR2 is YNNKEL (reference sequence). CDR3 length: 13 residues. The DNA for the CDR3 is TGTGCCAGCAGCCACTTGGCGAACACTGAAGCTTTCTTT. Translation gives CASSHLANTEAFF.

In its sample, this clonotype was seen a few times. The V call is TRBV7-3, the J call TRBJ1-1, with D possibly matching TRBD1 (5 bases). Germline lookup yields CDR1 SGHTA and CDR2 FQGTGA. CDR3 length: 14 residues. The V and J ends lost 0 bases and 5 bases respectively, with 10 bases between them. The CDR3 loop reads CASSLTQGSTEAFF. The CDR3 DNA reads TGTGCCAGCAGCTTAACGCAGGGATCGACTGAAGCTTTCTTT.

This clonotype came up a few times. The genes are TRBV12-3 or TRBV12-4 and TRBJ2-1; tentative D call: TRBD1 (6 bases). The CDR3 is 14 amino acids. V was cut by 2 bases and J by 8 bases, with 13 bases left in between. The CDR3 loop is CASSLKGDIDEQFF. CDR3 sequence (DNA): TGTGCCAGCAGTTTAAAGGGGGATATCGATGAGCAGTTCTTC.

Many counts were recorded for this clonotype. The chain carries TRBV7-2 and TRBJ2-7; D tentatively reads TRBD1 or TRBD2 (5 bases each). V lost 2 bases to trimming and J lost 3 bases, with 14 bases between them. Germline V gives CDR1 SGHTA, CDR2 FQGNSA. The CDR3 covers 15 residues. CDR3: CASSLLTEGFYEQYF. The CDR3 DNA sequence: TGTGCCAGCAGCTTATTGACAGAGGGATTCTACGAGCAGTACTTC.

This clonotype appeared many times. The CDR3 region has the DNA TGTGCCAGCGGCCGACAGCTCTCCTACGAGCAGTACTTC. It is translated as CASGRQLSYEQYF. The genes are TRBV6-6 and TRBJ2-7; D is perhaps TRBD1 (5 bases). The CDR3 spans 13 residues. V was trimmed by 8 bases and J by 0 bases, leaving 11 bases between them. In germline, CDR1 is MNHNY, CDR2 SVGAGI (reference sequence).

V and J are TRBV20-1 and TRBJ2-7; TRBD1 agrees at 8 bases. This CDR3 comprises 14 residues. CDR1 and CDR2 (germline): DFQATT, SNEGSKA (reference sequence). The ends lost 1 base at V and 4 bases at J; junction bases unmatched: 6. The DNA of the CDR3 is TGCAGTGCTAGAGTCCAGGGGGCTCGGTACGAGCAGTACTTC. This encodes CSARVQGARYEQYF.

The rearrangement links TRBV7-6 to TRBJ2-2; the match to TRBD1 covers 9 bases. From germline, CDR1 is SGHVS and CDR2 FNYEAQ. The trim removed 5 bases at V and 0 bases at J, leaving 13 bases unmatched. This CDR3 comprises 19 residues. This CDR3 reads CASSANYRDRASNTGELFF. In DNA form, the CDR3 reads TGTGCCAGCAGCGCGAACTACCGGGACAGGGCGTCGAACACCGGGGAGCTGTTTTTT.

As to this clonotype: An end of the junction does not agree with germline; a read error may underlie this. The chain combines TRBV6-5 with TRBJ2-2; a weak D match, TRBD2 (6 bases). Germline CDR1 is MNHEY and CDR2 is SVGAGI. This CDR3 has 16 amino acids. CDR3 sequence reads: CASSRKGQASTGGLFF. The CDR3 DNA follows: TGTGCCAGCAGCCGAAAAGGACAAGCCAGCACCGGGGGGCTGTTTTTT.